This entry concerns a single T cell receptor (beta chain). This clonotype came up a few times. Which antigen it targets is not known. No base quality values were provided; no much bigger clone lies one nucleotide off. The data belong to a study of response to subunit inactivated influenza vaccine (dated 2018 in TCRdb). Describing the broader study: Deep quantitative profiling of the T cell receptor repertoire was used in the study to follow responses to a trivalent subunit inactivated influenza vaccine. General findings and caveats noted by the study authors: According to the authors, only a limited number of new T cells may be recruited by each seasonal influenza vaccination.

The library came from RT-PCR. TCRdb lists the instrument as Illumina HiSeq 2500. In-frame beta chains were kept once TCRdb had trimmed the public reads at Q25 with fastp and called clones with MiXCR. Rows are combined by CDR3 protein, so each entry shows the most common genes and DNA. Present in this sample are about 160,000 distinct CDR3 sequences, about 10% of which were seen just once. The biggest ten clones account for approximately 35% of the sample. The CDR3 holds 15 amino acids from the cysteine to the phenylalanine. Only CDR3 DNA remains: 45 bases, in frame from the first base. Per the germline V gene (reference sequence), SEHNR is the CDR1 and FQNEAQ is the CDR2. The V and J ends are trimmed by 4 bases and 4 bases, leaving 13 bases between them.

Source: CD8+ T cells sorted from PBMCs, taken approximately 25 months after vaccination. The chain is assembled from TRBV7-9 and TRBJ2-2; no confident D gene assignment can be made. The sequence was collected from a man between 50 and 75 years old who received an inactivated influenza vaccine. Donor details come from another sample of the same person, matched by shared clones. CDR3 protein: CASSSSPELTGELFF. The bases read TGTGCCAGCAGCTCCAGCCCTGAACTCACCGGGGAGCTGTTTTTT.